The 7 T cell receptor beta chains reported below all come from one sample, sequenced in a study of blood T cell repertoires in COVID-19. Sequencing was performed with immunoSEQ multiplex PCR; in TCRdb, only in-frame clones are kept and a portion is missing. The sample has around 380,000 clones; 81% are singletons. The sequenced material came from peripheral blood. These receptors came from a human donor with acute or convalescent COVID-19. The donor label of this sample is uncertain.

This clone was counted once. CDR3 sequence: CATSRRTTSTEAFF. In nucleotides, the CDR3 is TGTGCCACCAGCAGAAGGACAACGAGCACTGAAGCTTTCTTT. The V call is TRBV15, the J call TRBJ1-1, with a tentative D call TRBD1 (5 bases). The germline V and J ends were trimmed by 2 bases and 4 bases, with 11 bases remaining between them. CDR1 and CDR2 from the germline V gene are LNHNV and YYDKDF (reference sequence). The CDR3 runs to 14 residues.

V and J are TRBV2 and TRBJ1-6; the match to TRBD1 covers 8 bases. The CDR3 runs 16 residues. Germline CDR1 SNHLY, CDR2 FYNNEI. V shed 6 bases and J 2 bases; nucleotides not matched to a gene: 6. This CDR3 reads CASRMTTGAYNSPLHF. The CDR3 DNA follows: TGTGCCAGCAGGATGACGACAGGGGCCTATAATTCACCCCTCCACTTT.

CDR3 in amino acids: CASSDRGGQPQHF. The CDR3 DNA follows: TGTGCCAGCAGTGACAGGGGCGGTCAGCCCCAGCATTTT. V usage is TRBV2 and J usage is TRBJ1-5, with D possibly matching TRBD1 (6 bases). Trimming removed 3 bases from V and 6 bases from J, with 9 bases in between. This CDR3 region has 13 residues. Per the germline V gene, CDR1 is SNHLY and CDR2 is FYNNEI.

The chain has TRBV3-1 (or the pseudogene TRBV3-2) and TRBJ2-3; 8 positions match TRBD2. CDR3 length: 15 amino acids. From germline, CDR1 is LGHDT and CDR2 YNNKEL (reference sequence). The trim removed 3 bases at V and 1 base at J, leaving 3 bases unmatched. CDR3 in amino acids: CASSQWRGGTDTQYF. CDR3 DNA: TGTGCCAGCAGCCAGTGGCGGGGGGGCACAGATACGCAGTATTTT.

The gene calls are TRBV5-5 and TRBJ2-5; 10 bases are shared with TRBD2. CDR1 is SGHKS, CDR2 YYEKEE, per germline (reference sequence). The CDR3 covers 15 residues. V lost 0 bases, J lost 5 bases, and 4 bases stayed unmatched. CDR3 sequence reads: CASSLALAGVETQYF. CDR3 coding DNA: TGTGCCAGCAGCTTGGCGCTAGCGGGGGTTGAGACCCAGTACTTC.

This chain's CDR3 is CASSLGDRRTNTEAFF. The DNA of the CDR3 is TGTGCCAGCAGCCTAGGGGACAGACGAACGAACACTGAAGCTTTCTTT. The genes are TRBV5-6 and TRBJ1-1, with TRBD1 identical over 7 bases. Germline V gene data show CDR1 as SGHDT and CDR2 as YYEEEE. This CDR3 region has 16 residues. V gave up 4 bases and J gave up 1 base; unmatched junction bases: 10.

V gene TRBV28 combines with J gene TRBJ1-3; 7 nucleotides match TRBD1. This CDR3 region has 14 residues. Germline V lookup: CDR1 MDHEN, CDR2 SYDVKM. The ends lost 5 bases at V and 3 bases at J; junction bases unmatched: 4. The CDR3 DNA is TGTGCCAGCAGTCGACAGGGTCTTGGAAACACCATATATTTT. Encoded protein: CASSRQGLGNTIYF.